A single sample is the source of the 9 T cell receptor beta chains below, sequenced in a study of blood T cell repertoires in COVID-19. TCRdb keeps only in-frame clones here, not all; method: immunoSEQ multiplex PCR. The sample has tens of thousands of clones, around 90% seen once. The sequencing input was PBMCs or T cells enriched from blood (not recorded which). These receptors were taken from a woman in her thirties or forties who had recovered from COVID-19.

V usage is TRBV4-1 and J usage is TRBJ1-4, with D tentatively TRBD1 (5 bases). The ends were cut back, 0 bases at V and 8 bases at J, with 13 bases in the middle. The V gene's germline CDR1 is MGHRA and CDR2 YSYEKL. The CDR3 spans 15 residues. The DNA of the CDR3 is TGCGCCAGCAGCCAAGATTCGGGGGGGGAAGAAAAACTGTTTTTT. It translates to CASSQDSGGEEKLFF.

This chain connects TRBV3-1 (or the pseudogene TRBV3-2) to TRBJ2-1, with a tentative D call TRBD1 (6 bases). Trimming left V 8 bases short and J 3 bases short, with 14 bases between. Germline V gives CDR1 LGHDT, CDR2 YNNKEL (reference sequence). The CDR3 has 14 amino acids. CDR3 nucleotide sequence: TGTGCCAGCGGGAAAACAGGGAGCTACAATGAGCAGTTCTTC. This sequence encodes CASGKTGSYNEQFF.

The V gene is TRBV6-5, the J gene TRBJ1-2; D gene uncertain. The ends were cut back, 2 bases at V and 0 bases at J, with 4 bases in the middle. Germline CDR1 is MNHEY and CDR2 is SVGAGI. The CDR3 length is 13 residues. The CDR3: CASSYGTNYGYTF. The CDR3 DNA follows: TGTGCCAGCAGTTACGGCACTAACTATGGCTACACCTTC.

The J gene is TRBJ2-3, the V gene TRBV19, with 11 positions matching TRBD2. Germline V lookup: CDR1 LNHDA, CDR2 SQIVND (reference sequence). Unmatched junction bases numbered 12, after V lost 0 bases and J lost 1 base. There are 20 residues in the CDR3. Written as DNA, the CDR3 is TGTGCCAGTAGTATAGACTGGCGAACTAGCGGGGGATCTGGCACAGATACGCAGTATTTT. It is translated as CASSIDWRTSGGSGTDTQYF.

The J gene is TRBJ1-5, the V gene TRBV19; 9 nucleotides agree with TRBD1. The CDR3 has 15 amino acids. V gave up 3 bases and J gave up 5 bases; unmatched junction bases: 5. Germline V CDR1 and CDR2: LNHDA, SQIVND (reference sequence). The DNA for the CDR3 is TGTGCCAGTAGTATCTGGACAGGGGACGATCAGCCCCAGCATTTT. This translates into CASSIWTGDDQPQHF.

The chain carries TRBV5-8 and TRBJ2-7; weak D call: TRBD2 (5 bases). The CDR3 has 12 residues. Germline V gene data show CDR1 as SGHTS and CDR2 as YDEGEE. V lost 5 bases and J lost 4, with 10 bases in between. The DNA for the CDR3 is TGTGCCAGCAGTTCGGACTGGTACGAGCAGTACTTC. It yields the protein CASSSDWYEQYF.

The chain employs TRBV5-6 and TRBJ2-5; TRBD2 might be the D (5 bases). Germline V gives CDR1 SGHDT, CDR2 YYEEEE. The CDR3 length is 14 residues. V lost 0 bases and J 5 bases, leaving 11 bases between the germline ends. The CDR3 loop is CASSLGARRETQYF. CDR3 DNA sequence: TGTGCCAGCAGCTTGGGTGCGCGGAGGGAGACCCAGTACTTC.

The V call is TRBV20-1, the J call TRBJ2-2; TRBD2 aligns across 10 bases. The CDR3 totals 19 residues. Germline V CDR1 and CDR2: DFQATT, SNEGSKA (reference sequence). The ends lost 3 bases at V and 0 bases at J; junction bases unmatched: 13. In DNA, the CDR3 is TGCAGTGCTAGTAGGTCGCTAGCGGGGGCCCTTACGAACACCGGGGAGCTGTTTTTT. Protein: CSASRSLAGALTNTGELFF.

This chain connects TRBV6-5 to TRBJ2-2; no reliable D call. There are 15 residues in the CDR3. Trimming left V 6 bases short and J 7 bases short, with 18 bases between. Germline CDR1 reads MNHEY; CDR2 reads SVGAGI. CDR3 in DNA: TGTGCCAGCAGCCATTCCGGTGGGCCCAACGGGGAGCTGTTTTTT. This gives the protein CASSHSGGPNGELFF.